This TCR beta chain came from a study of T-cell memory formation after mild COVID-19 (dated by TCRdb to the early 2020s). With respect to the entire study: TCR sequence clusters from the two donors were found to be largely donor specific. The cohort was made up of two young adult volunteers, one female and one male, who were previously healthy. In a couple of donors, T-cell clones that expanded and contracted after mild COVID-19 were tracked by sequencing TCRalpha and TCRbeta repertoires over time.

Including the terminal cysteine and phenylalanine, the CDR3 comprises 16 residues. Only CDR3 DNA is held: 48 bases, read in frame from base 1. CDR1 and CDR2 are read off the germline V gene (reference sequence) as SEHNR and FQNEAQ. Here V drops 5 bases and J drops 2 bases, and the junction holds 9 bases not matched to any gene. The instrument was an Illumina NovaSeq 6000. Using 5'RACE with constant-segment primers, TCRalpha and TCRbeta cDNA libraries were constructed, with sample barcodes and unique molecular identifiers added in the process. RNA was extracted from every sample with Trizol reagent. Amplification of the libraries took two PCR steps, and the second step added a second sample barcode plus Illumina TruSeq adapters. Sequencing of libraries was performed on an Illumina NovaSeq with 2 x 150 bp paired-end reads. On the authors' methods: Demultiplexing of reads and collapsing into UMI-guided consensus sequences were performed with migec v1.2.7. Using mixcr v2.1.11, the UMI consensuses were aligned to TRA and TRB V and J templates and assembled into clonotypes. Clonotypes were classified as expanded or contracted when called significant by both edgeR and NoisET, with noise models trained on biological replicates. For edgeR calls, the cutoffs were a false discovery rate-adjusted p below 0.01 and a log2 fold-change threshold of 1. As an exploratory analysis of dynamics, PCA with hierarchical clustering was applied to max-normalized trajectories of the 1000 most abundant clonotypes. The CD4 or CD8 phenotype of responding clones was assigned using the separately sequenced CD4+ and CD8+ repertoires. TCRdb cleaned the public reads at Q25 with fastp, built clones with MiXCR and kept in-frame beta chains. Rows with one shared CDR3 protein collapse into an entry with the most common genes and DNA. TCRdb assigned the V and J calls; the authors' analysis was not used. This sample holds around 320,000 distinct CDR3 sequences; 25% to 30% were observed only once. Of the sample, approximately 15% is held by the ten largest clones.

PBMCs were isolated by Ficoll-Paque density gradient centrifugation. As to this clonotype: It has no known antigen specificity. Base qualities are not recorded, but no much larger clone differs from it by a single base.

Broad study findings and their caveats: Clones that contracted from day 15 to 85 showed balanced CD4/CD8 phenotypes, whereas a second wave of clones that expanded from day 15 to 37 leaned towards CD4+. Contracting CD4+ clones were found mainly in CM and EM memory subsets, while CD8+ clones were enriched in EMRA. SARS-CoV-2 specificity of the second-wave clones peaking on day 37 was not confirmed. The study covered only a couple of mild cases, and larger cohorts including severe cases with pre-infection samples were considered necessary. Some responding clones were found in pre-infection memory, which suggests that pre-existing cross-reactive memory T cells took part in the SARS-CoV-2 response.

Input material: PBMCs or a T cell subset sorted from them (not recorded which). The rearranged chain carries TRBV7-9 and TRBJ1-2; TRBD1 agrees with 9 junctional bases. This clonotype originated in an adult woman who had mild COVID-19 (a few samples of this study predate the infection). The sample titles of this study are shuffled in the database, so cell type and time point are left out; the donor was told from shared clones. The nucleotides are TGTGCCAGCAGCCCATCCTCCGGGACAGGGAACTATGGCTACACCTTC. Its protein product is CASSPSSGTGNYGYTF.